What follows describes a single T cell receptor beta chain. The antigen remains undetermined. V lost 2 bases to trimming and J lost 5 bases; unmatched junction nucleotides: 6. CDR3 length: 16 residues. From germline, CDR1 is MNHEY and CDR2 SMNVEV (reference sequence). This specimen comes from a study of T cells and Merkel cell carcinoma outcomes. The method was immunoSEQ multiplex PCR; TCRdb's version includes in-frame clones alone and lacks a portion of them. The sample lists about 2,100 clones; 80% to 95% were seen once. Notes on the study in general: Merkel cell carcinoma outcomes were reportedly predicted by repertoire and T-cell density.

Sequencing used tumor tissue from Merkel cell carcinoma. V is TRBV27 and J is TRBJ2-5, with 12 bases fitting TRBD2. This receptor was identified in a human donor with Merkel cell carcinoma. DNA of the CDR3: TGTGCCAGCAGTTTAGGGAGTCTAGCGGGGGGGGAGACCCAGTACTTC. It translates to CASSLGSLAGGETQYF.